The 3 T cell receptor beta chains given below trace back to one sample, sequenced in a study of shared clonotypes between healthy human individuals. Data came from immunoSEQ multiplex PCR; TCRdb stores just in-frame clones and leaves some out. The sample includes roughly 510,000 clones, about 79% seen only once; the top ten take around 13%. The sequencing input was PBMCs. The receptors come from a woman in her 40s in good health. Some clones in this sample may be carry-over from other donors' samples.

The V gene is TRBV7-8, the J gene TRBJ2-2; TRBD2 agrees at 11 bases. CDR1 SGHVS and CDR2 FQNEAQ come from the germline V gene. CDR3 length: 15 amino acids. V gave up 6 bases and J gave up 4 bases; unmatched junction bases: 4. The CDR3 bases are TGTGCCAGCAGAATCCTAGCGGGAGGCACCGGGGAGCTGTTTTTT. This sequence encodes CASRILAGGTGELFF.

DNA of the CDR3: TGTGCCAGCAGCCAGGGCGCTTTCAGGCGACGCACTTACGAGCAGTACTTC. This gives the protein CASSQGAFRRRTYEQYF. V gene TRBV4-2 combines with J gene TRBJ2-5, with unresolved D. TRBJ2-7 explains the end of the DNA better; the J call may be wrong. This CDR3 contains 17 residues. CDR1 is LGHNA, CDR2 YNFKEQ, per germline.

This sequence joins TRBV14 and TRBJ2-1, with 9 bases that match TRBD2. Trimming took 1 base from V and 2 from J; bases not matched to a gene: 9. The CDR3 sequence is 18 residues long. CDR1 and CDR2 (germline): SGHDN, FVKESK. CDR3 bases: TGTGCCAGCAGCCAAGCCCTTGGGGTAGCGGGAGCCTACAATGAGCAGTTCTTC. Translated, it gives CASSQALGVAGAYNEQFF.